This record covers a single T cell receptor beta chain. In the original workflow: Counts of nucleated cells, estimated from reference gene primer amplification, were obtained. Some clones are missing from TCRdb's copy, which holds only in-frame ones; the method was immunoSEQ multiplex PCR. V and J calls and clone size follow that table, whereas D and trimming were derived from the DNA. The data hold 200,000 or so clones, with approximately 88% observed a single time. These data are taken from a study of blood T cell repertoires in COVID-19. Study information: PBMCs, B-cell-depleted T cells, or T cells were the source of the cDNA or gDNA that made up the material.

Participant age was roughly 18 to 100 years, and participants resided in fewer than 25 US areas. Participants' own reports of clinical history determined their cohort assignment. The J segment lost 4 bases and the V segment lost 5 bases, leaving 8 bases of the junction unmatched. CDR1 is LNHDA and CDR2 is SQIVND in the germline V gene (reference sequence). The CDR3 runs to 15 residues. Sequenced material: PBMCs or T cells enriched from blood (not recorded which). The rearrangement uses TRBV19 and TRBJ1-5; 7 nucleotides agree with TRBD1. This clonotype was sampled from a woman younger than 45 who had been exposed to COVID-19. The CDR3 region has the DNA TGTGCCAGTAGTTCAGGACAGGTCGAAAATCAGCCCCAGCATTTT. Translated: CASSSGQVENQPQHF.